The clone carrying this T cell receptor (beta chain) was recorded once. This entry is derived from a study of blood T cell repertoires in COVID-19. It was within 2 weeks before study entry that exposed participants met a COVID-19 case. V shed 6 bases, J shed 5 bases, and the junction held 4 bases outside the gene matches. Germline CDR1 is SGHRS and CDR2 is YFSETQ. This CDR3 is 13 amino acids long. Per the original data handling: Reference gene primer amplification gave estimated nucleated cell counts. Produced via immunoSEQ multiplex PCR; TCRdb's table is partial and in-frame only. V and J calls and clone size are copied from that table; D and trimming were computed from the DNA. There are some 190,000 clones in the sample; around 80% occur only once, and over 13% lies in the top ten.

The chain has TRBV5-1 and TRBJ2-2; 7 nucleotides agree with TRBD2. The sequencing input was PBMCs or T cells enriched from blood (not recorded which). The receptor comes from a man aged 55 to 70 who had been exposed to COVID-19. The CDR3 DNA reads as TGCGCCAGCACCCTAGCGGATACCGGGGAGCTGTTTTTT. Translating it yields CASTLADTGELFF.